The 27 T cell receptor beta chains reported below all come from one sample, sequenced in a study of blood T cell repertoires in COVID-19. Sequencing used immunoSEQ multiplex PCR; TCRdb keeps in-frame clones, though not all of them. The data show 200,000 or so clones, 80% to 90% seen once. Specimen: peripheral blood. These receptors were collected from a man in his 70s with active or convalescent COVID-19.

This chain connects TRBV7-9 to TRBJ2-5; D is ambiguous. Germline assignment: CDR1 SEHNR and CDR2 FQNEAQ (reference sequence). Trimming pared 3 bases from V and 0 bases from J, leaving 11 bases between. The CDR3 loop spans 15 amino acids. In nucleotides, the CDR3 is TGTGCCAGCAGCTTTGTGCCGAGCCACCAAGAGACCCAGTACTTC. Encoded protein: CASSFVPSHQETQYF.

This clone was detected only a few times. The rearrangement uses TRBV5-1 and TRBJ1-3; D is perhaps TRBD1 (6 bases). The CDR3 has 17 amino acids. V was pared by 2 bases and J by 0 bases, with 15 bases between. The germline CDR1 and CDR2 sequences are SGHRS and YFSETQ. CDR3 DNA sequence: TGCGCCAGCAGCTTCACTCCGGACAGCCACTCTGGAAACACCATATATTTT. The encoded protein is CASSFTPDSHSGNTIYF.

The rearrangement joins TRBV5-5 to TRBJ2-5, with D hard to call. Between the trimmed V and J ends, which lost 3 bases and 6 bases, there was a span of 6 bases. CDR1 is SGHKS, CDR2 YYEKEE, per germline (reference sequence). The CDR3 extends over 11 amino acids. The CDR3 DNA follows: TGTGCCAGCAGCTACTCAAAGACCCAGTACTTC. This encodes CASSYSKTQYF.

This clone came up once. The J gene is TRBJ1-1, the V gene TRBV11-3; TRBD1 agrees at 9 bases. The germline gives CDR1 SGHNT, CDR2 YENEEA. The length of the CDR3 is 15 residues. Losses at the gene ends were 2 bases for V and 2 bases for J; bases not matched to a gene: 3. This CDR3 reads CASSLRTGDNTEAFF. The DNA of the CDR3 is TGTGCCAGCAGCTTAAGGACAGGGGACAACACTGAAGCTTTCTTT.

This chain joins TRBV6-4 and TRBJ2-7; TRBD2 matches 7 bases. This CDR3 has 14 residues. V gave up 5 bases and J gave up 4 bases; unmatched junction bases: 8. Germline V lookup: CDR1 MRHNA, CDR2 SNTAGT. In nucleotides, the CDR3 is TGTGCCAGCAGTAAGATAGCGGGCCCTTACGAGCAGTACTTC. Translation gives CASSKIAGPYEQYF.

The chain is built from TRBV24-1 and TRBJ2-6; a possible D gene is TRBD1 (5 bases). Germline V lookup: CDR1 KGHDR, CDR2 SFDVKD. The CDR3 runs 15 residues. V was pared by 7 bases and J by 3 bases, with 12 bases between. In nucleotides, the CDR3 is TGTGCCACCAGCCCCAGGGTTTTTGGGGCCAACGTCCTGACTTTC. Amino acid sequence: CATSPRVFGANVLTF.

The chain is built from TRBV27 and TRBJ1-1; D unresolved. The CDR3 spans 14 residues. Trimming stripped 5 bases from V and 4 bases from J, with 14 bases between. Per the germline V gene, CDR1 is MNHEY and CDR2 is SMNVEV (reference sequence). This CDR3 is CASSPDGIVTEAFF. CDR3 sequence (DNA): TGTGCCAGCAGTCCCGACGGGATCGTCACTGAAGCTTTCTTT.

This chain joins TRBV4-1 and TRBJ1-3; D possibly corresponds to TRBD1 (5 bases). Germline CDR1 MGHRA, CDR2 YSYEKL. V gave up 0 bases and J gave up 2 bases, with 8 bases separating them. The CDR3 is 15 residues long. CDR3 coding DNA: TGCGCCAGCAGCCAAGAACGGGGGGCTGGAAACACCATATATTTT. Encoded protein: CASSQERGAGNTIYF.

The chain couples TRBV28 to TRBJ1-2, with TRBD1 matching 8 bases. Germline trimming cut 5 bases from V and 5 bases from J; bases unmatched to any gene: 7. Germline values: CDR1 MDHEN, CDR2 SYDVKM. The CDR3 spans 14 residues. The CDR3: CASSPPTGGYGYTF. For the CDR3, the DNA is TGTGCCAGCAGTCCACCAACAGGGGGATATGGCTACACCTTC.

The chain couples TRBV13 to TRBJ2-7, with D tentatively TRBD1 (5 bases). Trimming left V 6 bases short and J 0 bases short, with 12 bases between. In germline, CDR1 is PRHDT, CDR2 FYEKMQ (reference sequence). The length of the CDR3 is 14 residues. CDR3 loop: CASSRGQLSYEQYF. The CDR3 coding sequence is TGTGCCAGCAGTAGGGGCCAGCTCTCCTACGAGCAGTACTTC.

This clone was detected once. The V and J genes are TRBV7-8 and TRBJ2-7; D might be TRBD1 (7 bases). This CDR3 has 14 amino acids. Germline V gene data show CDR1 as SGHVS and CDR2 as FQNEAQ. Deletions cut 1 base from V and 3 bases from J, with 10 bases between. The chain's CDR3 is CASSLGGTVYEQYF. The CDR3 bases are TGTGCCAGCAGCTTAGGCGGGACAGTCTACGAGCAGTACTTC.

This rearrangement joins TRBV9 to TRBJ2-1; TRBD1 matches at 8 bases. This CDR3 spans 14 amino acids. The germline gives CDR1 SGDLS, CDR2 YYNGEE. The V segment lost 4 bases and the J segment 6 bases; nucleotides outside the gene matches: 6. CDR3 amino acids: CASSPRTGINEQFF. CDR3 coding DNA: TGTGCCAGCAGCCCACGGACAGGGATCAATGAGCAGTTCTTC.

The V and J genes are TRBV2 and TRBJ2-3, with D tentatively TRBD2 (5 bases). The CDR3 spans 15 residues. Trimming pared 3 bases from V and 3 bases from J, leaving 13 bases between. CDR1 and CDR2 from the germline V gene are SNHLY and FYNNEI. As DNA, the CDR3 is TGTGCCAGCAGTGACCCCTTACTAGTGACAGATACGCAGTATTTT. Amino acid sequence: CASSDPLLVTDTQYF.

A remark on this clone: The same CDR3 arises from other DNA sequences in this sample as well. The chain is built from TRBV28 and TRBJ2-4; 7 nucleotides align to TRBD1. Germline loops: CDR1 MDHEN, CDR2 SYDVKM. CDR3 size: 15 residues. Trimming cost V 5 bases and J 0 bases; bases outside gene matches: 4. The CDR3, as DNA: TGTGCCAGCAGTCCGACAGGGTTAGCCAAAAACATTCAGTACTTC. Its protein is CASSPTGLAKNIQYF.

This rearrangement joins TRBV25-1 to TRBJ1-1; the D is unclear. CDR1 is MGHDK, CDR2 SYGVNS, per germline. The CDR3 has 13 amino acids. V shed 5 bases and J shed 0 bases, with 7 bases lying between them. CDR3 residues: CASSSTLNTEAFF. Written as DNA, the CDR3 is TGTGCCAGCAGTAGTACTTTGAACACTGAAGCTTTCTTT.

The CDR3 loop is CASSRTSGRVHEQYF. The CDR3 DNA reads as TGTGCCAGCAGTAGGACTAGCGGGAGGGTTCACGAGCAGTACTTC. This chain uses TRBV28 with TRBJ2-7; TRBD2 aligns across 15 bases. CDR1 MDHEN and CDR2 SYDVKM come from the germline V gene. The CDR3 runs 15 residues. After removal of 5 bases from V and 5 bases from J, the junction contained 4 bases not matched to a gene.

V and J are TRBV15 and TRBJ1-1; 8 bases fit TRBD1. The V segment lost 6 bases and the J segment 0 bases; nucleotides outside the gene matches: 9. The germline CDR1 and CDR2 sequences are LNHNV and YYDKDF (reference sequence). The CDR3 consists of 16 residues. CDR3 amino acids: CATRSQGARLNTEAFF. CDR3 nucleotides: TGTGCCACCAGAAGCCAGGGGGCGAGGCTGAACACTGAAGCTTTCTTT.

V is TRBV28 and J is TRBJ1-5; possibly TRBD1 for D (5 bases). This CDR3 has 17 residues. Germline V CDR1 and CDR2: MDHEN, SYDVKM. V was shortened by 4 bases and J by 0 bases, with 16 bases between the two germline ends. Here the CDR3 reads CASSSSQDKYSNQPQHF. CDR3 sequence (DNA): TGTGCCAGCAGTTCATCCCAGGACAAGTATAGCAATCAGCCCCAGCATTTT.

The chain recombines TRBV11-3 with TRBJ2-3, with 11 bases fitting TRBD2. CDR3 length: 18 amino acids. CDR1 and CDR2 from the germline V gene are SGHNT and YENEEA. With 5 bases clipped from V and 5 bases from J, the junction kept 15 bases outside the gene matches. The CDR3 loop reads CASSPGWASGGQGDTQYF. The CDR3 DNA reads TGTGCCAGCAGCCCTGGGTGGGCTAGCGGGGGGCAAGGAGATACGCAGTATTTT. Combining the CDR3 with reference TRBV11-3 and TRBJ2-3 gives the whole variable domain EAGVVQSPRYKIIEKKQPVAFWCNPISGHNTLYWYLQNLGQGPELLIRYENEEAVDDSQLPKDRFSAERLKGVDSTLKIQPAELGDSAVYLCASSPGWASGGQGDTQYFGPGTRLTVL.

The V gene is TRBV11-2, the J gene TRBJ2-4; D not certain. Trimming shortened V by 5 bases and J by 7 bases, and 18 bases separated the two germline ends. The CDR3 runs to 15 residues. Per germline, CDR1 SGHAT and CDR2 FQNNGV. The CDR3 sequence is CASSLTQSAGNIQYF. In DNA form, the CDR3 reads TGTGCCAGCAGCCTCACGCAGTCCGCCGGGAACATTCAGTACTTC.

The chain links TRBV18 to TRBJ1-5, with 8 bases fitting TRBD1. The CDR3 consists of 15 residues. The V segment lost 5 bases and the J segment 2 bases; nucleotides outside the gene matches: 5. CDR1 and CDR2 (germline): KGHSH, LQKENI. Written as DNA, the CDR3 is TGTGCCAGCTCAGAAGGACAGGGCCGCAATCAGCCCCAGCATTTT. Protein: CASSEGQGRNQPQHF.

This chain joins TRBV18 and TRBJ2-5; TRBD2 matches at 7 bases. This CDR3 has 16 amino acids. Looked up from germline, CDR1 is KGHSH and CDR2 is LQKENI. The trim removed 4 bases at V and 5 bases at J, leaving 13 bases unmatched. The CDR3 reads CASSRQRTMGGETQYF. The CDR3 DNA is TGTGCCAGCTCACGACAGAGGACCATGGGAGGGGAGACCCAGTACTTC.

The CDR3 sequence: CASSFDIAYNSPLHF. The CDR3 coding sequence is TGCGCCAGCAGCTTTGACATTGCCTATAATTCACCCCTCCACTTT. This chain connects TRBV5-1 to TRBJ1-6; D not certain. From germline, CDR1 is SGHRS and CDR2 YFSETQ. With 2 bases removed from V and 2 bases from J, the gap between germline ends came to 8 bases. The CDR3 extends over 15 amino acids. Full variable domain (missing parts from reference TRBV5-1 and TRBJ1-6): KAGVTQTPRYLIKTRGQQVTLSCSPISGHRSVSWYQQTPGQGLQFLFEYFSETQRNKGNFPGRFSGRQFSNSRSEMNVSTLELGDSALYLCASSFDIAYNSPLHFGNGTRLTVT.

This rearrangement joins TRBV18 to TRBJ1-1; 7 bases are shared with TRBD1. CDR3 length equals 14 residues. Looked up from germline, CDR1 is KGHSH and CDR2 is LQKENI. After removal of 5 bases from V and 1 base from J, the junction contained 4 bases not matched to a gene. The CDR3: CASSGQVANTEAFF. DNA of the CDR3: TGTGCCAGCTCAGGACAGGTCGCGAACACTGAAGCTTTCTTT.

CDR3 DNA sequence: TGTGCCAGCAGTTTAGGGACAGGGGTTTTCTATGGCTACACCTTC. Translated, it gives CASSLGTGVFYGYTF. This sequence joins TRBV28 and TRBJ1-2; TRBD1 agrees at 10 bases. This CDR3 is 15 amino acids long. Germline trimming cut 2 bases from V and 4 bases from J; bases unmatched to any gene: 4. CDR1 is MDHEN and CDR2 is SYDVKM in the germline V gene.

The rearrangement uses TRBV28 and TRBJ2-2, with a weak D call TRBD1 (7 bases). CDR1 and CDR2 from the germline V gene are MDHEN and SYDVKM. V shed 10 bases and J shed 7 bases, with 16 bases lying between them. The CDR3 contains 13 residues. CDR3 amino acids: CATRRGQNGELFF. The CDR3 DNA is TGTGCCACCCGGAGGGGGCAAAACGGGGAGCTGTTTTTT.

The chain carries TRBV6-4 and TRBJ2-6; D not certain. This CDR3 has 15 amino acids. V was clipped by 4 bases and J by 0 bases, with 7 bases between them. CDR1 is MRHNA, CDR2 SNTAGT, per germline. The CDR3 spells CASSASSSGANVLTF. CDR3 sequence (DNA): TGTGCCAGCAGTGCGTCCTCCTCTGGGGCCAACGTCCTGACTTTC.